This T cell receptor beta chain comes out of a study of shared clonotypes between healthy human individuals (dated by TCRdb to 2019 to 2021). Regarding the complete study: The cohort included three men and a couple of women between 18 and 49 years of age. For each donor, CD4 naive and CD4 memory were each run on three plates, CD8 naive on two plates, and CD8 memory on one plate. The study deeply sequenced blood TCR repertoires of several healthy adults to estimate repertoire size and the extent of clonotype sharing between individuals. To increase sequencing depth and limit assay-specific biases, TCR repertoire library preparation and sequencing were carried out by different laboratories using diverse techniques. Leukapheresis yielded between about 0.85 and 10 billion PBMCs per donor.

CD8 naive samples were CD45RO-negative cells positively selected for CCR7, giving a CD45RA+CCR7+ population that excluded TemRA cells. The donors were healthy, HIV-negative adults with no recently reported acute infections or vaccinations. All donors were Caucasian adults living in Nashville, Tennessee, USA. Blood was collected by leukapheresis, and PBMCs were isolated by Ficoll-Histopaque density gradient centrifugation and then cryopreserved in liquid nitrogen vapor phase. Purity and quantity of every magnetically sorted T cell population were checked by analytical flow cytometry. Genomic DNA was isolated from every sorted fraction and measured by UV absorbance on a Nanodrop 2000c. Overall study results and their limits: Across a few donors, about 5.2% of naive CD4, 3% to 3.5% of naive CD8, 2.3% of memory CD4, and approximately 0.42% of memory CD8 clonotypes were shared. Sampling was limited to blood, and TCR repertoires in tissue likely differ from TCR repertoires in blood. Compared with non-shared clonotypes, the clonotypes found in all four sorted-subset donors had higher generation probabilities. Naive subsets generally had larger estimated clonotype richness than memory subsets did. Incomplete sequencing was indicated by rarefaction of sorted-subset datasets, despite the large sequencing depth. Pairwise subsampling led to the expectation that sequencing depth would affect the degree of clonotype sharing among donors. The small number of donors limited the genetic and exposure-history diversity represented.

The CDR1 and CDR2 encoded by the germline V gene are LGHNA and YSLEER. Ends trimmed: V by 4 bases, J by 4 bases; bases unmatched to a gene: 6. The CDR3 numbers 15 residues from cysteine through phenylalanine. The sequence is cut down to CDR3 DNA, 45 bases in frame from base 1. In regard to this clone: It lacks a known antigen. The record has no base qualities; no much larger clone is one base away.

Using the deep immunoSEQ assay, TCR CDR3 regions were amplified from genomic DNA by multiplex PCR. Extracted genomic DNA from each cell subset was distributed evenly across all wells of several immunoSEQ 96-well plates, and each plate was treated as a replicate. For sorted subsets, roughly 190 ng of genomic DNA, equivalent to 25,000 to 30,000 T cell genomes, went into each replicate PCR. Purified libraries were measured with a Qubit 3.0 fluorometer, size-checked on a Bioanalyzer 2100, and measured again with the KAPA Library Quantification kit. Every immunoSEQ 96-well plate was sequenced on a separate single-read 150-cycle Illumina NextSeq 550 flow cell. Turning to the authors' computational methods: Because the immunoSEQ output included only junctional sequences and no quality scores, the filtering could not be the same as the filtering used for full-length reads. To assign V/J genes and CDR3, sequences were annotated using PyIR, a Python wrapper for IgBLAST v1.9, with IMGT germline references. Reads were filtered out if the reads had weak V/J assignments (E-value above 1e-6), no CDR3, stop codons, out-of-frame junctions, or ambiguous translated residues. V3J clonotypes were defined by identical inferred V gene, J gene, and CDR3 amino acid sequence. To compute the percentage overlap between repertoires, the number of shared unique clonotypes was divided by the size of the smaller repertoire. Repertoire richness was assessed with RTK rarefaction, the Chao1 estimator, and Recon v2.1 estimates of unobserved clonotypes. Generation probabilities were computed with OLGA for all TCRbeta clonotypes obtained by the gDNA method from a handful of donors. In TCRdb, the immuneACCESS table is reduced to in-frame sequences with V and J assigned. These tables do not hold every clone; where another copy was compared, an unresolved V gene accounts for under half, and the others remain unexplained. The V and J calls and the clone size are those of that table, but D and trimming were determined from the DNA. Across this sample there are roughly 1,800,000 clones, with about 95% seen only once. More than 0.9% of the sample goes to the ten largest clones.

The chain is made from TRBV4-3 and TRBJ2-1; 8 nucleotides in the junction match TRBD1. The clonotype was recovered from a man younger than 35 in good health. The sequencing sample was made of naive CD8+ T cells sorted from blood. This specimen's cell subset or site label, per the study, means: CD45RA+CCR7+. CDR3 region: CASSRDRGIYNEQFF. The DNA sequence follows: TGCGCCAGCAGCCGAGACAGGGGAATTTACAATGAGCAGTTCTTC.